Each of the 27 T cell receptor beta chains below was sequenced from the same sample in a study of blood T cells in healthy people across ages. Sample-barcoded 5' priming and a J-beta primer mix drove a second PCR of about 6 to 12 cycles. TCRdb re-called the 5' RACE reads through MiXCR, storing one row per CDR3 protein. The table lists approximately 880,000 distinct CDR3 sequences, around 48% of them singletons. The sample consisted of blood. The receptors derive from a man younger than 45 in good health.

This clonotype was counted between two and nine times. V usage is TRBV30 and J usage is TRBJ1-5, with D possibly being TRBD1 (6 bases). The CDR3 contains 16 residues. The germline gives CDR1 GTSNPN, CDR2 SVGIG (reference sequence). V shed 2 bases and J shed 0 bases, with 14 bases lying between them. The CDR3 coding sequence is TGTGCCTGGAGTTTCCCAGGGGCGACTAGCAATCAGCCCCAGCATTTT. Its protein product is CAWSFPGATSNQPQHF.

The V gene is TRBV12-3 or TRBV12-4, the J gene TRBJ1-1, with D perhaps matching TRBD1 (5 bases). There are 14 residues in the CDR3. The V end was cut by 6 bases, the J end by 3 bases, with 14 bases between. The CDR3 sequence is CASSPLRQYTEAFF. CDR3 nucleotides: TGTGCCAGCAGCCCCTTGAGACAGTACACTGAAGCTTTCTTT.

This clonotype has more than one count but fewer than ten. V and J are TRBV7-2 and TRBJ2-4; D remains unclear. The J call is doubtful: the DNA matches TRBJ2-7 better. This CDR3 comprises 14 residues. The germline CDR1 and CDR2 sequences are SGHTA and FQGNSA. CDR3 amino acids: CASSLDLGSNEQYF. The CDR3 nucleotides are TGTGCCAGCAGCTTAGATTTGGGATCAAACGAGCAGTACTTC.

This clonotype was seen once. One end of the junction does not line up with germline, which may come from a read error. CDR3 sequence reads: CVSSYDYNTEAFF. CDR3 in DNA: TGTGTCAGCAGTTACGACTACAACACTGAAGCTTTCTTT. The gene calls are TRBV6-2 or TRBV6-3 and TRBJ1-1; D is uncertain. The CDR3 extends over 13 amino acids. Germline CDR1 reads MNHEY; CDR2 reads SVGEGT.

In its sample, this clonotype was seen a few times. This chain uses TRBV4-2 with TRBJ2-7; TRBD1 aligns across 10 bases. The CDR3 totals 17 residues. Unmatched junction bases numbered 5, after V lost 0 bases and J lost 0 bases. Germline V gene data show CDR1 as LGHNA and CDR2 as YNFKEQ. For the CDR3, the DNA is TGTGCCAGCAGCCAAGACCCGACAGGGGGCGGCTCCTACGAGCAGTACTTC. This encodes CASSQDPTGGGSYEQYF.

This clonotype was seen only a few times. The V and J genes are TRBV28 and TRBJ2-3; TRBD2 agrees at 10 bases. Germline V gives CDR1 MDHEN, CDR2 SYDVKM. The CDR3 extends over 15 amino acids. Unmatched junction bases numbered 8, after V lost 7 bases and J lost 4 bases. CDR3 nucleotide sequence: TGTGCCAGCAAGCGGGGGGGACTAGGTGCAGATACGCAGTATTTT. Protein product: CASKRGGLGADTQYF.

The rearrangement links TRBV6-2 or TRBV6-3 to TRBJ1-2; no clear D gene. The CDR3 is made up of 13 amino acids. The ends were cut back, 0 bases at V and 8 bases at J, with 10 bases in the middle. In germline, CDR1 is MNHEY, CDR2 SVGEGT. The CDR3 nucleotides are TGTGCCAGCAGTTACTCCGGTATAGACGGCTACACCTTC. Translating gives CASSYSGIDGYTF.

The chain has TRBV6-4 and TRBJ2-3; 7 bases agree with TRBD2. Germline V gene data show CDR1 as MRHNA and CDR2 as SNTAGT. The CDR3 totals 17 residues. Trimming took 3 bases from V and 2 from J; bases not matched to a gene: 11. The CDR3 sequence is CASSERVTSLSTDTQYF. The CDR3 region has the DNA TGTGCCAGCAGTGAACGCGTGACTAGCCTGTCCACAGATACGCAGTATTTT.

Only a few counts were recorded for this clonotype. The chain employs TRBV29-1 and TRBJ1-2; tentative D call: TRBD1 (6 bases). This CDR3 comprises 12 residues. V was clipped by 6 bases and J by 8 bases, with 16 bases between them. Germline CDR1 SQVTM, CDR2 ANQGSEA. The CDR3 loop is CSVGRDTRGYTF. CDR3 bases: TGCAGCGTGGGCCGGGACACCCGCGGCTACACCTTC.

The chain joins TRBV3-1 to TRBJ2-1; TRBD1 agrees at 8 bases. Per the germline V gene, CDR1 is LGHDT and CDR2 is YNNKEL (reference sequence). V trimming: 7 bases; J trimming: 5 bases; junction bases outside the gene matches: 7. The CDR3 runs to 14 residues. The DNA of the CDR3 is TGTGCCAGCAACAGACAGGGGCGAAACAATGAGCAGTTCTTC. It yields the protein CASNRQGRNNEQFF.

The chain has TRBV6-1 and TRBJ1-1; D not certain. V was cut by 3 bases and J by 3 bases, with 5 bases left in between. Per the germline V gene, CDR1 is MNHNS and CDR2 is SASEGT. This CDR3 spans 12 amino acids. The CDR3 DNA is TGTGCCAGCAGTGAGCAGTACACTGAAGCTTTCTTT. Its protein is CASSEQYTEAFF.

This clonotype was counted between two and nine times. This chain uses TRBV7-2 with TRBJ2-3; 8 bases agree with TRBD2. The CDR3 is 15 amino acids. V was clipped by 2 bases and J by 2 bases; unmatched bases: 3. Germline CDR1 and CDR2: SGHTA and FQGNSA. The CDR3 reads CASSLPTSDTDTQYF. The CDR3 DNA reads TGTGCCAGCAGCTTACCGACTAGCGACACAGATACGCAGTATTTT.

The V gene is TRBV20-1, the J gene TRBJ2-1; TRBD2 matches 13 bases. V lost 5 bases and J lost 12; bases outside the gene matches: 13. CDR1 is DFQATT and CDR2 is SNEGSKA in the germline V gene (reference sequence). The CDR3 contains 15 residues. The CDR3 nucleotides are TGCAGTGCTTCCCGAACTAGCGGGGGGGGCCTGGGGCAGTTCTTC. This gives the protein CSASRTSGGGLGQFF.

V is TRBV21-1 and J is TRBJ1-5; TRBD1, the table's D call, lacks a check against the DNA. TRBV21-1 is annotated as a pseudogene. The CDR3 loop spans 13 amino acids. Here the CDR3 reads CASSNGGHSSQHF. Here the CDR3 DNA reads TGTGCCAGCAGCAATGGGGGCCACTCGAGCCAGCATTTT.

CDR3 in DNA: TGTGCCAGCAGCTTACCAGCAACCAAAAACATTCAGTACTTC. Protein: CASSLPATKNIQYF. The chain couples TRBV7-2 to TRBJ2-4; D not certain. The CDR3 consists of 14 residues. Germline V gives CDR1 SGHTA, CDR2 FQGNSA. Trimming cost V 2 bases and J 2 bases, with 7 bases left between them.

This clonotype was observed a handful of times. The rearrangement joins TRBV20-1 to TRBJ2-4; 8 nucleotides line up with TRBD1. The DNA matches TRBJ2-7 better at its end, which makes the J call doubtful. The CDR3 totals 16 residues. CDR1 and CDR2 (germline): DFQATT, SNEGSKA (reference sequence). Here the CDR3 DNA reads TGCAGTGCTAGAGATCCAGGGCAGGGGGCATGGGACGAGCAGTACTTC. Translating gives CSARDPGQGAWDEQYF.

At least ten counts were recorded for this clonotype. The rearrangement uses TRBV5-1 and TRBJ1-1; D is unresolved. Trimming cost V 1 base and J 3 bases, with 13 bases left between them. The CDR3 consists of 15 residues. Germline CDR1 is SGHRS and CDR2 is YFSETQ. The CDR3 protein is CASSLNGEKYTEAFF. CDR3 DNA: TGCGCCAGCAGCTTGAACGGAGAAAAATACACTGAAGCTTTCTTT.

This clonotype has just a few counts. The genes are TRBV11-3 and TRBJ2-7, with 11 nucleotides matching TRBD1. Germline CDR1 reads SGHNT; CDR2 reads YENEEA. The CDR3 runs to 16 residues. With V trimmed by 0 bases and J by 4 bases, 5 bases remained unmatched. In DNA form, the CDR3 reads TGTGCCAGCAGCTTAGATTACGGGACAGGGGGTTACGAGCAGTACTTC. Translation: CASSLDYGTGGYEQYF.

The chain couples TRBV20-1 to TRBJ2-3, with D perhaps matching TRBD2 (6 bases). The CDR3 totals 16 residues. V lost 0 bases to trimming and J lost 9 bases, with 22 bases between them. Per the germline V gene, CDR1 is DFQATT and CDR2 is SNEGSKA (reference sequence). CDR3 loop: CSARDLRLTGVGTQYF. The CDR3 nucleotides are TGCAGTGCTAGAGATCTTCGGTTGACGGGGGTCGGGACGCAGTATTTT.

Comments on this clonotype: A much larger clone differs by one base, so this may be a read error. The V gene is TRBV15, the J gene TRBJ2-6, with 8 bases that match TRBD1. CDR1 and CDR2 from the germline V gene are LNHNV and YYDKDF (reference sequence). The CDR3 runs to 16 residues. The CDR3 DNA reads TGTGCCACCAGCAGGTGGACAGGGACCGGGGCCAACGCCCTGACTTTC. Amino acids: CATSRWTGTGANALTF.

The rearrangement uses TRBV5-5 and TRBJ2-2; tentatively, D is TRBD1 (5 bases). The CDR3 is made up of 15 amino acids. The V gene's germline CDR1 is SGHKS and CDR2 YYEKEE (reference sequence). V was clipped by 1 base and J by 6 bases, with 13 bases between them. CDR3: CASSLRAEGAGELFF. The DNA for the CDR3 is TGTGCCAGCAGCTTGCGGGCAGAAGGGGCCGGGGAGCTGTTTTTT.

There are a few counts of this clonotype. The rearrangement links TRBV6-1 to TRBJ1-5; D is unresolved. Germline assignment: CDR1 MNHNS and CDR2 SASEGT. This CDR3 comprises 11 residues. V lost 2 bases and J lost 6, with 2 bases in between. The CDR3 reads CASSESQPQHF. Written as DNA, the CDR3 is TGTGCCAGCAGTGAAAGTCAGCCCCAGCATTTT.

This clonotype occurred once. The junction departs from germline at one end; a sequencing error may be responsible. This chain joins TRBV3-1 and TRBJ2-7; D might be TRBD1 (5 bases). Germline CDR1 LGHDT, CDR2 YNNKEL (reference sequence). The CDR3 is 15 amino acids. This CDR3 reads CASSPRPGAFYEPYF. The CDR3 nucleotides read TGTGCCAGCAGCCCCCGACCTGGGGCCTTTTACGAGCCGTACTTC.

The table lists this clonotype with many counts. V is TRBV20-1 and J is TRBJ2-3; the match to TRBD2 covers 11 bases. Trimming took 1 base from V and 5 from J; bases not matched to a gene: 5. The CDR3 consists of 15 residues. From germline, CDR1 is DFQATT and CDR2 SNEGSKA (reference sequence). CDR3 region: CSARGSGGAGDTQYF. DNA of the CDR3: TGCAGTGCTAGAGGTAGCGGGGGGGCAGGAGATACGCAGTATTTT.

The genes are TRBV7-2 and TRBJ2-1, with 8 bases fitting TRBD1. The germline V gene has CDR1 SGHTA and CDR2 FQGNSA. Trimming took 2 bases from V and 3 from J; bases not matched to a gene: 3. This CDR3 is 15 amino acids long. The CDR3 loop reads CASSLSQGDYNEQFF. The CDR3, as DNA: TGTGCCAGCAGCTTATCACAGGGGGACTACAATGAGCAGTTCTTC.

This clonotype was counted only a few times. The gene calls are TRBV28 and TRBJ2-1, with D possibly matching TRBD2 (5 bases). There are 18 residues in the CDR3. The V end was cut by 6 bases, the J end by 3 bases, with 24 bases between. In germline, CDR1 is MDHEN, CDR2 SYDVKM. CDR3 nucleotides: TGTGCCAGCAGGACGATGACCGGGAATGCCCCGGGCTACAATGAGCAGTTCTTC. This encodes CASRTMTGNAPGYNEQFF.

The CDR3 DNA reads as TGCAGTGCTTGGGACAGGGCGAACACCGGGGAGCTGTTTTTT. This encodes CSAWDRANTGELFF. The chain has TRBV20-1 and TRBJ2-2, with 9 bases lining up with TRBD1. Germline trimming cut 5 bases from V and 0 bases from J; bases unmatched to any gene: 1. This CDR3 comprises 14 residues. CDR1 and CDR2 (germline): DFQATT, SNEGSKA (reference sequence).